Given below is one T cell receptor beta chain in context. Its specificity is unknown. This entry is derived from a study of T-cell memory formation after mild COVID-19. 5'RACE, which relied on constant-segment primers, yielded TCR alpha and TCR beta cDNA libraries carrying sample barcodes and UMIs. TCRdb independently ran MiXCR on the 5' RACE reads; one entry per CDR3 protein. The sample lists about 440,000 distinct CDR3 sequences, roughly 20% occurring once. General study results and limits: Pre-infection memory harbored some responding clones, suggesting cross-reactive memory joined. Shrinking CD4+ clones were chiefly CM and EM; CD8+ ones were chiefly EMRA.

This TCR derives from an adult woman who had mild COVID-19 (a few samples of this study predate the infection). Cell type and time point are not known. The sequenced sample consisted of PBMCs or a T cell subset sorted from them (not recorded which).

CDR3 DNA: TGCGCCAGCAGCTTGGCCGGGGGACAGGGGCCCACAGATACGCAGTATTTT. Translated, it gives CASSLAGGQGPTDTQYF. The gene calls are TRBV5-1 and TRBJ2-3; 10 bases are a match to TRBD1. The CDR3 consists of 17 residues. Per the germline V gene, CDR1 is SGHRS and CDR2 is YFSETQ. J lost 2 bases, V lost 0 bases, and 6 bases had no gene match.